This note documents a single TCR beta chain sequence. This entry belongs to a study of early T cells in non-severe SARS-CoV-2 infection. This CDR3 comprises 13 residues. Germline loops: CDR1 MNHEY, CDR2 SMNVEV (reference sequence). The V gene end was trimmed by 4 bases and the J gene end by 6 bases; junction bases not matched to a gene: 0. TCRdb re-called the 5' RACE reads through MiXCR, storing one row per CDR3 protein. The sample lists about 58,000 distinct CDR3 sequences, 9.5% to 15% occurring once. The TCR comes from an adult who was a healthcare worker with PCR-confirmed SARS-CoV-2 infection or an uninfected control (not recorded which). The chain joins TRBV27 to TRBJ2-1, with 10 bases that match TRBD2. Sample: whole blood. The CDR3 nucleotides are TGTGCCAGCAGTTGGACTAGCGGCAATGAGCAGTTCTTC. As protein: CASSWTSGNEQFF.